The present T cell receptor (beta chain) was sequenced within a study of a mutant IDH1 vaccine in newly diagnosed glioma. Turning to the study itself: Following radiotherapy alone, or alongside temozolomide cycles, vaccination was started after an interval of 4-6 weeks. Sex distribution of treated patients was roughly 60% male and roughly 38% female; mean age was about 41 years. Antecedent treatment encompassed radiotherapy, temozolomide, or their combination; the majority received both.

This sample's time point: week 11, during vaccination. One vaccine dose held 300 ug of mutant IDH1 20-mer peptide and came with topical imiquimod. For this clone: The target antigen is unknown.

Per the germline V gene, CDR1 is SGHDT and CDR2 is YYEEEE. Trimming shortened V by 4 bases and J by 6 bases, and 13 bases separated the two germline ends. The length of the CDR3 is 13 residues. Assay: immunoSEQ multiplex PCR; the TCRdb copy retains only in-frame clones and omits some. The data show about 40,000 clones, roughly 84% seen once. The V call is TRBV5-6, the J call TRBJ1-2; D unclear. This sequence was found in a man aged 35-49 years with glioma. Sample: PBMCs, taken from a glioma patient whose treatment included an IDH1 peptide vaccine. DNA of the CDR3: TGTGCCAGCAGCCCCTCAATTTTTGATGGCTACACCTTC. Protein product: CASSPSIFDGYTF.